A single sample is the source of the 19 T cell receptor beta chains below, sequenced in a study of cytomegalovirus exposure and HLA in healthy donors. Primers for the PCR totalled 60 Vbeta and 13 Jbeta. Libraries were prepared by immunoSEQ multiplex PCR; TCRdb keeps only in-frame clonotypes and omits some of them. The data contain roughly 140,000 clones, roughly 65% of them singletons. Material for sequencing was PBMCs. Every receptor here comes from a man in his sixties in good health and CMV-seronegative.

The chain links TRBV27 to TRBJ2-2, with D unclear. The CDR3 is 16 amino acids. V was clipped by 1 base and J by 2 bases, with 11 bases between them. The V gene's germline CDR1 is MNHEY and CDR2 SMNVEV (reference sequence). CDR3 amino acids: CASSLFATPNTGELFF. CDR3 bases: TGTGCCAGCAGTTTATTCGCGACACCAAACACCGGGGAGCTGTTTTTT.

This clone was seen a few times. The chain uses TRBV6-1 and TRBJ2-3; D is uncertain. Germline V CDR1 and CDR2: MNHNS, SASEGT. V gave up 6 bases and J gave up 0 bases, with 13 bases separating them. The CDR3 runs 15 residues. CDR3 region: CASSVRGFSTDTQYF. CDR3 nucleotide sequence: TGTGCCAGCAGCGTTAGAGGTTTTAGCACAGATACGCAGTATTTT.

This clone has more than one count but fewer than ten. This chain connects TRBV6-4 to TRBJ2-3; 9 nucleotides agree with TRBD2. Trimming took 5 bases from V and 5 from J; bases not matched to a gene: 11. CDR3 length: 16 residues. Germline V gene data show CDR1 as MRHNA and CDR2 as SNTAGT. As DNA, the CDR3 is TGTGCCAGCAGTAAAACGAGCGGGAGGTTAGGAGATACGCAGTATTTT. This encodes CASSKTSGRLGDTQYF.

The chain joins TRBV28 to TRBJ2-5; 14 bases line up with TRBD2. The ends lost 6 bases at V and 5 bases at J; junction bases unmatched: 5. Germline values: CDR1 MDHEN, CDR2 SYDVKM. This CDR3 is built from 15 residues. The CDR3 here is CASRSRLAGGETQYF. The CDR3 bases are TGTGCCAGCAGGTCAAGACTAGCGGGAGGGGAGACCCAGTACTTC.

The J gene is TRBJ2-2, the V gene TRBV30; D unclear. V was clipped by 0 bases and J by 4 bases, with 9 bases between them. The CDR3 consists of 14 residues. Germline loops: CDR1 GTSNPN, CDR2 SVGIG (reference sequence). The CDR3 reads CAWSVLRPTGELFF. The CDR3 region has the DNA TGTGCCTGGAGTGTACTACGACCCACCGGGGAGCTGTTTTTT.

The chain links TRBV6-6 to TRBJ2-5; D possibly corresponds to TRBD2 (5 bases). V lost 0 bases to trimming and J lost 4 bases, with 15 bases between them. Looked up from germline, CDR1 is MNHNY and CDR2 is SVGAGI (reference sequence). The CDR3 has 16 residues. The CDR3 sequence: CASSYSPRRGRETQYF. In DNA, the CDR3 is TGTGCCAGCAGTTACTCGCCCCGAAGAGGGCGAGAGACCCAGTACTTC.

The chain has TRBV5-1 and TRBJ2-7; tentatively, D is TRBD2 (6 bases). Trimming removed 4 bases at V and 2 bases at J, with 13 bases between. This CDR3 has 14 residues. Germline assignment: CDR1 SGHRS and CDR2 YFSETQ. The chain's CDR3 is CASSRTTQAYEQYF. As DNA, the CDR3 is TGCGCCAGCAGCAGGACTACCCAAGCCTACGAGCAGTACTTC.

V gene TRBV6-5 combines with J gene TRBJ1-2; TRBD1 aligns across 8 bases. The CDR3 runs 14 residues. V gave up 6 bases and J gave up 8 bases; unmatched junction bases: 11. CDR1 is MNHEY and CDR2 is SVGAGI in the germline V gene. The CDR3 DNA is TGTGCCAGCAGGGAAGGACAGGGAGTAAGGGGCTACACCTTC. It is translated as CASREGQGVRGYTF.

To note about this clone: Distinct nucleotide sequences in the sample also encode this CDR3. The rearrangement links TRBV18 to TRBJ2-1; D unclear. The CDR3 runs 11 residues. The V gene lost 3 bases and the J gene lost 9 bases, with 6 bases spanning the gap. Germline CDR1 KGHSH, CDR2 LQKENI. This chain's CDR3 is CASSPRGEQFF. CDR3 sequence (DNA): TGTGCCAGCTCACCTCGAGGTGAGCAGTTCTTC.

The chain is built from TRBV19 and TRBJ2-1; D possibly corresponds to TRBD1 (6 bases). Trimming removed 5 bases at V and 4 bases at J, with 12 bases between. Per the germline V gene, CDR1 is LNHDA and CDR2 is SQIVND (reference sequence). CDR3 length: 14 residues. The CDR3 protein is CASSSRTGYNEQFF. CDR3 coding DNA: TGTGCCAGTAGTTCAAGAACAGGGTACAATGAGCAGTTCTTC.

The rearrangement uses TRBV5-1 and TRBJ2-7, with TRBD2 matching 10 bases. The trim removed 1 base at V and 1 base at J, leaving 2 bases unmatched. The CDR3 runs to 15 residues. Looked up from germline, CDR1 is SGHRS and CDR2 is YFSETQ. CDR3 sequence reads: CASSLTSGTSYEQYF. The CDR3 DNA reads TGCGCCAGCAGCTTGACTAGCGGGACTTCCTACGAGCAGTACTTC. Combining the CDR3 with reference TRBV5-1 and TRBJ2-7 gives the whole variable domain KAGVTQTPRYLIKTRGQQVTLSCSPISGHRSVSWYQQTPGQGLQFLFEYFSETQRNKGNFPGRFSGRQFSNSRSEMNVSTLELGDSALYLCASSLTSGTSYEQYFGPGTRLTVT.

This clone appeared once. The chain joins TRBV5-8 to TRBJ1-2; D is undetermined. The germline CDR1 and CDR2 sequences are SGHTS and YDEGEE. With 4 bases removed from V and 7 bases from J, the gap between germline ends came to 14 bases. This CDR3 has 13 residues. CDR3 protein: CASSLNYEGGYTF. CDR3 sequence (DNA): TGTGCCAGCAGCCTAAATTACGAGGGTGGCTACACCTTC.

This chain uses TRBV14 with TRBJ2-5, with 11 bases that match TRBD2. With V trimmed by 0 bases and J by 7 bases, 19 bases remained unmatched. This CDR3 comprises 20 residues. Germline lookup yields CDR1 SGHDN and CDR2 FVKESK. The CDR3 nucleotides are TGTGCCAGCAGCCAAGAACCCCTCCGTAGGGCTAGCGGGAGGCCCAGGACCCAGTACTTC. It translates to CASSQEPLRRASGRPRTQYF. Full variable domain (rest looked up from reference TRBV14 and TRBJ2-5): EAGVTQFPSHSVIEKGQTVTLRCDPISGHDNLYWYRRVMGKEIKFLLHFVKESKQDESGMPNNRFLAERTGGTYSTLKVQPAELEDSGVYFCASSQEPLRRASGRPRTQYFGPGTRLLVL.

The gene calls are TRBV6-5 and TRBJ2-1; TRBD1 agrees at 11 bases. From germline, CDR1 is MNHEY and CDR2 SVGAGI. V was clipped by 4 bases and J by 8 bases; unmatched bases: 7. This CDR3 is built from 15 residues. The chain's CDR3 is CASSLGQGAIDEQFF. The CDR3 nucleotides are TGTGCCAGCAGTTTAGGACAGGGGGCTATCGATGAGCAGTTCTTC.

The chain employs TRBV19 and TRBJ2-7; D may be TRBD1 (6 bases). Trimming left V 10 bases short and J 0 bases short, with 16 bases between. The CDR3 runs 14 residues. The germline CDR1 and CDR2 sequences are LNHDA and SQIVND (reference sequence). The CDR3 DNA is TGTGCCACCCGAGGGGGTACAACCTCCTACGAGCAGTACTTC. It encodes CATRGGTTSYEQYF. The entire variable domain, with the rest obtained from reference TRBV19 and TRBJ2-7, is as follows: DGGITQSPKYLFRKEGQNVTLSCEQNLNHDAMYWYRQDPGQGLRLIYYSQIVNDFQKGDIAEGYSVSREKKESFPLTVTSAQKNPTAFYLCATRGGTTSYEQYFGPGTRLTVT.

The chain combines TRBV7-9 with TRBJ2-1; 10 nucleotides match TRBD2. The germline CDR1 and CDR2 sequences are SEHNR and FQNEAQ (reference sequence). J lost 0 bases, V lost 1 base, and 6 bases had no gene match. This CDR3 has 18 residues. In nucleotides, the CDR3 is TGTGCCAGCAGCTTAGTGGCTAGCGGGAGTCTCTCCTACAATGAGCAGTTCTTC. Amino acids: CASSLVASGSLSYNEQFF.

V is TRBV19 and J is TRBJ1-6, with unresolved D. Trimming shortened V by 6 bases and J by 8 bases, and 8 bases separated the two germline ends. This CDR3 has 12 residues. Germline V gene sequence: CDR1 LNHDA, CDR2 SQIVND (reference sequence). CDR3 sequence reads: CASRNTDSPLHF. CDR3 nucleotides: TGTGCCAGTAGAAATACAGATTCACCCCTCCACTTT.

The genes are TRBV6-5 and TRBJ1-1; D is uncertain. V was shortened by 6 bases and J by 5 bases, with 19 bases between the two germline ends. The CDR3 sequence is 15 residues long. Germline V gene lookup returns CDR1 MNHEY and CDR2 SVGAGI. CDR3 in DNA: TGTGCCAGCAGGGGAGGAGGTGCTGGTTGGACTGAAGCTTTCTTT. It encodes CASRGGGAGWTEAFF.

The V call is TRBV7-9, the J call TRBJ2-1, with a weak D call TRBD2 (5 bases). This CDR3 has 19 amino acids. Trimming took off 5 bases at V and 10 bases at J, with 33 bases between the two ends. CDR1 SEHNR and CDR2 FQNEAQ come from the germline V gene (reference sequence). The CDR3 sequence is CASSRDFRGSKGLRREQFF. The CDR3 coding sequence is TGTGCCAGCAGCCGAGATTTCCGAGGGTCAAAGGGTCTACGGCGCGAGCAGTTCTTC.